The subject of this entry is one TCR beta chain. The sample belongs to a study of blood T cell repertoires in COVID-19. Across the whole study: The origin of the acute and convalescent COVID-19 samples was the United States, Italy and Spain. T cells, B-cell-depleted T cells, or PBMCs provided the cDNA or gDNA that served as material.

Per the study methods: Cell counts per sample came from amplifying reference gene primers. Generated by immunoSEQ multiplex PCR, the TCRdb table keeps only in-frame clones and is missing some. That table is the source of V, J and clone size, and D and trimming were worked out from the DNA. The table lists about 98,000 clones, around 82% of them singletons. The origin of this receptor is a man in his 70s with active or convalescent COVID-19. The sample was peripheral blood.

CDR3 in DNA: TGCAGCGTTAGGGACAAGAACACTGAAGCTTTCTTT. It specifies CSVRDKNTEAFF. The chain uses TRBV29-1 and TRBJ1-1; tentative D call: TRBD1 (6 bases). The germline CDR1 and CDR2 sequences are SQVTM and ANQGSEA. The CDR3 consists of 12 residues. V dropped 5 bases and J dropped 1 base, with 8 bases sitting between them.